Following are 24 T cell receptor beta chains from one sample sequenced in a study of blood T cell repertoires in COVID-19. Sequencing used immunoSEQ multiplex PCR; TCRdb keeps in-frame clones, though not all of them. The table records 80,000 to 100,000 clones, 60% to 85% of them present only once. Sequencing was carried out using peripheral blood. The receptors were sampled from a human donor in a cohort sampled during active COVID-19.

A single count supports this clone. V and J are TRBV7-9 and TRBJ2-5, with D perhaps TRBD2 (7 bases). The CDR3 is 16 residues long. V was pared by 8 bases and J by 1 base, with 20 bases between. Germline V lookup: CDR1 SEHNR, CDR2 FQNEAQ (reference sequence). CDR3 sequence: CASSPWAGAIQETQYF. The CDR3 DNA sequence: TGTGCCAGCTCCCCGTGGGCGGGGGCTATCCAAGAGACCCAGTACTTC. Together with reference TRBV7-9 and TRBJ2-5, the CDR3 gives the full variable domain: DTGVSQNPRHKITKRGQNVTFRCDPISEHNRLYWYRQTLGQGPEFLTYFQNEAQLEKSRLLSDRFSAERPKGSFSTLEIQRTEQGDSAMYLCASSPWAGAIQETQYFGPGTRLLVL.

The genes are TRBV20-1 and TRBJ2-1, with D possibly being TRBD2 (5 bases). Germline lookup yields CDR1 DFQATT and CDR2 SNEGSKA (reference sequence). Between the trimmed V and J ends, which lost 0 bases and 10 bases, there was a span of 7 bases. The CDR3 is 11 amino acids. CDR3 DNA sequence: TGCAGTGCTAGAGACGGGGTGGAGCAGTTCTTC. Its translation: CSARDGVEQFF.

The chain uses TRBV5-6 and TRBJ2-7; 8 bases map to TRBD1. The CDR3 is 16 residues long. V trimming: 0 bases; J trimming: 2 bases; junction bases outside the gene matches: 7. Germline lookup yields CDR1 SGHDT and CDR2 YYEEEE. This chain's CDR3 is CASSLVRQGLPYEQYF. The DNA for the CDR3 is TGTGCCAGCAGCTTGGTCAGACAGGGGCTACCCTACGAGCAGTACTTC.

This clone came up once. This CDR3 is CASRLYGGQGDGELFF. CDR3 nucleotides: TGTGCCAGCCGACTTTATGGGGGACAGGGGGACGGGGAGCTGTTTTTT. The chain combines TRBV27 with TRBJ2-2, with TRBD1 identical over 11 bases. Germline V gene lookup returns CDR1 MNHEY and CDR2 SMNVEV (reference sequence). Losses at the gene ends were 8 bases for V and 7 bases for J; bases not matched to a gene: 12. The CDR3 extends over 16 amino acids.

The rearrangement links TRBV18 to TRBJ1-2; 10 nucleotides match TRBD1. The CDR3 is made up of 14 amino acids. The germline gives CDR1 KGHSH, CDR2 LQKENI. The ends lost 6 bases at V and 8 bases at J; junction bases unmatched: 9. CDR3 sequence reads: CASSRDRGQGGYTF. As DNA, the CDR3 is TGTGCCAGCTCTAGGGACAGGGGCCAAGGAGGCTACACCTTC.

CDR3 in DNA: TGTGCCACCCGGGGGGGGAGGTACAATGAGCAGTTCTTC. This translates into CATRGGRYNEQFF. V usage is TRBV12-3 or TRBV12-4 and J usage is TRBJ2-1; 8 bases map to TRBD2. V dropped 10 bases and J dropped 4; count of bases not matched to a gene: 6. The CDR3 is 13 amino acids.

The V gene is TRBV3-1 (or the pseudogene TRBV3-2), the J gene TRBJ2-2, with D tentatively TRBD2 (5 bases). V dropped 4 bases and J dropped 5 bases, with 8 bases sitting between them. This CDR3 is 13 amino acids long. The V gene's germline CDR1 is LGHDT and CDR2 YNNKEL (reference sequence). CDR3 loop: CASSLSVTGELFF. The CDR3 DNA is TGTGCCAGCAGCCTTAGCGTAACCGGGGAGCTGTTTTTT.

This clone is labeled medium-sized. J is TRBJ1-6 and V is TRBV7-2; D is unresolved. The germline V and J ends were trimmed by 5 bases and 7 bases, with 18 bases remaining between them. CDR1 is SGHTA and CDR2 is FQGNSA in the germline V gene. The CDR3 is 16 amino acids. The CDR3 DNA sequence: TGTGCCAGCAGCCCGCGGGTGGGTGAACTAAATTCACCCCTCCACTTT. It codes for CASSPRVGELNSPLHF.

This clone was counted a single time. The chain employs TRBV30 and TRBJ1-1, with 7 bases fitting TRBD1. V lost 2 bases to trimming and J lost 5 bases; unmatched junction nucleotides: 5. Germline V gene lookup returns CDR1 GTSNPN and CDR2 SVGIG (reference sequence). This CDR3 is 13 amino acids long. The CDR3: CAWSQGVGTEAFF. The DNA of the CDR3 is TGTGCCTGGAGTCAGGGGGTTGGAACTGAAGCTTTCTTT.

This clone was seen only a few times. The rearrangement links TRBV4-2 to TRBJ1-1; 10 nucleotides align to TRBD1. Trimming cost V 0 bases and J 6 bases; bases outside gene matches: 4. CDR3 length: 15 residues. Looked up from germline, CDR1 is LGHNA and CDR2 is YNFKEQ. In nucleotides, the CDR3 is TGTGCCAGCAGCCAAGAGGGACAGGGGAGGCCTGAAGCTTTCTTT. It specifies CASSQEGQGRPEAFF.

V is TRBV27 and J is TRBJ2-5, with TRBD1 matching 12 bases. The CDR3 consists of 16 residues. With 5 bases clipped from V and 7 bases from J, the junction kept 11 bases outside the gene matches. Germline CDR1 and CDR2: MNHEY and SMNVEV (reference sequence). In DNA form, the CDR3 reads TGTGCCAGCAGTCCAAGGAGGGACAGGGGGCTTGGGACCCAGTACTTC. This encodes CASSPRRDRGLGTQYF.

The V and J genes are TRBV12-3 or TRBV12-4 and TRBJ2-7; D may be TRBD1 (6 bases). Trimming took off 3 bases at V and 7 bases at J, with 10 bases between the two ends. The CDR3 extends over 12 amino acids. This CDR3 is CASSLSQGEQYF. As DNA, the CDR3 is TGTGCCAGCAGTTTGTCCCAGGGGGAGCAGTACTTC.

The V gene is TRBV19, the J gene TRBJ2-3; 15 bases match TRBD2. This CDR3 spans 17 amino acids. CDR1 is LNHDA and CDR2 is SQIVND in the germline V gene (reference sequence). V was clipped by 6 bases and J by 4 bases; unmatched bases: 8. For the CDR3, the DNA is TGTGCCAGTAGCTTCGGACTAGCGGGGGGGCACCCAGATACGCAGTATTTT. This translates into CASSFGLAGGHPDTQYF.

This clone appeared a single time. V usage is TRBV30 and J usage is TRBJ1-1; tentative D call: TRBD1 (5 bases). The length of the CDR3 is 10 residues. Germline CDR1 is GTSNPN and CDR2 is SVGIG (reference sequence). V dropped 5 bases and J dropped 6 bases, with 7 bases sitting between them. The CDR3 DNA reads TGTGCCTGGGGGGGGTCTGAAGCTTTCTTT. It is translated as CAWGGSEAFF.

This chain joins TRBV3-1 (or the pseudogene TRBV3-2) and TRBJ2-1; TRBD2 matches 9 bases. Trimming at V came to 0 bases and at J to 7 bases, leaving 7 bases not matched to a gene. CDR1 and CDR2 (germline): LGHDT, YNNKEL (reference sequence). This CDR3 is built from 16 residues. DNA of the CDR3: TGTGCCAGCAGCCAAGATTCGGCGGGGGGGAGTAATGAGCAGTTCTTC. Translated: CASSQDSAGGSNEQFF.

The chain links TRBV19 to TRBJ1-1; maybe TRBD1 (6 bases). In germline, CDR1 is LNHDA, CDR2 SQIVND (reference sequence). The CDR3 length is 14 residues. V gave up 5 bases and J gave up 0 bases, with 10 bases separating them. CDR3 nucleotide sequence: TGTGCCAGTAGTCCCAGGACAGTGAACACTGAAGCTTTCTTT. The encoded protein is CASSPRTVNTEAFF.

This CDR3 reads CAWSRGSGANVLTF. The CDR3 coding sequence is TGTGCCTGGAGTAGAGGGTCTGGGGCCAACGTCCTGACTTTC. V usage is TRBV30 and J usage is TRBJ2-6, with D maybe TRBD2 (5 bases). The CDR3 is made up of 14 amino acids. The V end lost 2 bases, the J end lost 1 base, and 6 bases lay between the germline ends. Germline CDR1 reads GTSNPN; CDR2 reads SVGIG (reference sequence).

This rearrangement joins TRBV7-8 to TRBJ2-3, with D unclear. The CDR3 runs 16 residues. Trimming pared 2 bases from V and 0 bases from J, leaving 12 bases between. Germline V gives CDR1 SGHVS, CDR2 FQNEAQ. This CDR3 reads CASSLRQASSTDTQYF. The CDR3 coding sequence is TGTGCCAGCAGCTTAAGGCAGGCTTCTAGCACAGATACGCAGTATTTT.

The V and J genes are TRBV9 and TRBJ1-1, with D possibly matching TRBD1 (5 bases). Germline V gene data show CDR1 as SGDLS and CDR2 as YYNGEE. There are 12 residues in the CDR3. Trimming pared 5 bases from V and 4 bases from J, leaving 9 bases between. CDR3 bases: TGTGCCAGCAGAGGAGACAGCACTGAAGCTTTCTTT. The encoded protein is CASRGDSTEAFF.

The chain uses TRBV30 and TRBJ1-2, with D perhaps TRBD1 (6 bases). The CDR3 length is 14 residues. Germline lookup yields CDR1 GTSNPN and CDR2 SVGIG (reference sequence). Trimming pared 0 bases from V and 7 bases from J, leaving 15 bases between. The DNA for the CDR3 is TGTGCCTGGAGTGTAAGGGGGACCGCCGGTGGCTACACCTTC. Its protein product is CAWSVRGTAGGYTF. The full variable domain, rest sourced from reference TRBV30 and TRBJ1-2, is SQTIHQWPATLVQPVGSPLSLECTVEGTSNPNLYWYRQAAGRGLQLLFYSVGIGQISSEVPQNLSASRPQDRQFILSSKKLLLSDSGFYLCAWSVRGTAGGYTFGSGTRLTVV.

The rearrangement joins TRBV19 to TRBJ1-5, with 8 bases aligning to TRBD1. The V gene's germline CDR1 is LNHDA and CDR2 SQIVND (reference sequence). This CDR3 is built from 16 residues. Trimming cost V 6 bases and J 0 bases; bases outside gene matches: 7. This CDR3 reads CASSGQGPNSNQPQHF. DNA for the CDR3: TGTGCCAGTAGCGGACAGGGACCGAATAGCAATCAGCCCCAGCATTTT.

This sequence joins TRBV5-1 and TRBJ2-3, with a tentative D call TRBD2 (6 bases). Germline V gene sequence: CDR1 SGHRS, CDR2 YFSETQ. The CDR3 consists of 14 residues. Trimming took 4 bases from V and 1 from J, leaving 10 bases between them. CDR3 sequence: CASSPGTGTDTQYF. CDR3 bases: TGCGCCAGCAGCCCCGGGACTGGCACAGATACGCAGTATTTT.

This clone has only one observation. The chain joins TRBV11-2 to TRBJ2-3; 7 bases align to TRBD2. Trimming took 4 bases from V and 1 from J; bases not matched to a gene: 5. The germline V gene has CDR1 SGHAT and CDR2 FQNNGV. The CDR3 spans 15 residues. The CDR3 DNA sequence: TGTGCCAGCAGCTCATCTAGCGGAGGCACAGATACGCAGTATTTT. This translates into CASSSSSGGTDTQYF.

The chain links TRBV25-1 to TRBJ1-2; 9 bases align to TRBD1. V was pared by 8 bases and J by 7 bases, with 8 bases of the junction left unmatched. The germline CDR1 and CDR2 sequences are MGHDK and SYGVNS. The CDR3 has 13 residues. Written as DNA, the CDR3 is TGTGCCAGCGGTGTACAGGGGGCAGGTGGCTACACCTTC. Amino acids: CASGVQGAGGYTF.